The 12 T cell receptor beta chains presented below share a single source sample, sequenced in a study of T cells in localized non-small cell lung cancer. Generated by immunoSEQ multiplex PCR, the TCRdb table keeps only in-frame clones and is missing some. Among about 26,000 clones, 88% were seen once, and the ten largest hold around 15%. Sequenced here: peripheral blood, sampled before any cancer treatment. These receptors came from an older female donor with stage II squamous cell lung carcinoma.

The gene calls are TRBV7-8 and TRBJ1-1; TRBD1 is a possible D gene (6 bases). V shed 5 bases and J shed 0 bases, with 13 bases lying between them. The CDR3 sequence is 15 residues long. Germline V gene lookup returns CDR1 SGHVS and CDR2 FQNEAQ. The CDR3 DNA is TGTGCCAGCAGCCCGCGACAGGTGATGAACACTGAAGCTTTCTTT. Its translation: CASSPRQVMNTEAFF.

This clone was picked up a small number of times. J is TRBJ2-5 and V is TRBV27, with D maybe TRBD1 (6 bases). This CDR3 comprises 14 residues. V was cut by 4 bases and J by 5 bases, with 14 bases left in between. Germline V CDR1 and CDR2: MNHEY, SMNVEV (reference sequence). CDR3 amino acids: CASSYTGIGETQYF. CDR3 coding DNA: TGTGCCAGCAGTTACACAGGGATCGGGGAGACCCAGTACTTC.

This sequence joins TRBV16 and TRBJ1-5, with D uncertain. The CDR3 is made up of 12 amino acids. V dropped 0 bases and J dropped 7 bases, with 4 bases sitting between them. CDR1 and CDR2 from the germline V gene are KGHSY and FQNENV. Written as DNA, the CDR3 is TGTGCCAGCAGCCAATCGACCCAGCCCCAGCATTTT. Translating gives CASSQSTQPQHF.

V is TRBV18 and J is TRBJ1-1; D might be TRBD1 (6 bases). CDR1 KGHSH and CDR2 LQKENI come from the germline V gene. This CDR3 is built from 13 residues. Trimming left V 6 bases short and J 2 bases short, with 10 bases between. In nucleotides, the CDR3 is TGTGCCAGCTCCCAGGGGCTAAACACTGAAGCTTTCTTT. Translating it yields CASSQGLNTEAFF.

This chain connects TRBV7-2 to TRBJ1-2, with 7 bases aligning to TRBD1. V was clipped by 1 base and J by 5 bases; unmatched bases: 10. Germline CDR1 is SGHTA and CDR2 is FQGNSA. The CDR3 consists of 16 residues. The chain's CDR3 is CASSLVPTGFTYGYTF. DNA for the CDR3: TGTGCCAGCAGCTTAGTCCCGACAGGGTTTACTTATGGCTACACCTTC.

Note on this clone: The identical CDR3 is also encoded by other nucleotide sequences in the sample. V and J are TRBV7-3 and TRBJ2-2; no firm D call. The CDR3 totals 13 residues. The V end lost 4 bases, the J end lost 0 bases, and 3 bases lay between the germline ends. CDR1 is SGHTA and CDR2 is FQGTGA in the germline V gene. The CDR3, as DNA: TGTGCCAGCAGCTCTCCGAACACCGGGGAGCTGTTTTTT. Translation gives CASSSPNTGELFF.

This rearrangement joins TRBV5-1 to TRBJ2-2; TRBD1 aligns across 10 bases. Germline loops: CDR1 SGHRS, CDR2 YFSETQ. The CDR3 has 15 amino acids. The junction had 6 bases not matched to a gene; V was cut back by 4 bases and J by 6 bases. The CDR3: CASSPGQGRAGELFF. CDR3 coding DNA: TGCGCCAGCAGCCCGGGACAGGGGAGAGCCGGGGAGCTGTTTTTT.

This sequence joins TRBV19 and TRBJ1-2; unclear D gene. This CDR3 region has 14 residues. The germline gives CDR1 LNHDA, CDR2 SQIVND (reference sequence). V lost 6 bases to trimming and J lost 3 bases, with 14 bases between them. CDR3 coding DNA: TGTGCCAGTAGCGCCCGGGGAATCGACTATGGCTACACCTTC. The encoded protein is CASSARGIDYGYTF.

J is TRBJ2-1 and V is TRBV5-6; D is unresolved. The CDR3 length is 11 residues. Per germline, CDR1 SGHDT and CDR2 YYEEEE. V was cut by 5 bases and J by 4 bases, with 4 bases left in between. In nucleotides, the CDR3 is TGTGCCAGCAGGGGGTACAATGAGCAGTTCTTC. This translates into CASRGYNEQFF.

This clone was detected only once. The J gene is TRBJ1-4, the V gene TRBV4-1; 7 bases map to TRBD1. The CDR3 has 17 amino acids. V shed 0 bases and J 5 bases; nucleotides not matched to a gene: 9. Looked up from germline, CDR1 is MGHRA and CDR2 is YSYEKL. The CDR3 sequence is CASSQENDRVVNEKLFF. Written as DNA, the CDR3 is TGCGCCAGCAGCCAAGAGAATGACAGGGTGGTGAATGAAAAACTGTTTTTT.

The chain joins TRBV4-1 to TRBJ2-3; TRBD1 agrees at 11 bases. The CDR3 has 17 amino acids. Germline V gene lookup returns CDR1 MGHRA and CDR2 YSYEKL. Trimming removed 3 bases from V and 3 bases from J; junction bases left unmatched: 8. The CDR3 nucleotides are TGCGCCAGCAGCCATGTTGGGACAGGGGGTATAACAGATACGCAGTATTTT. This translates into CASSHVGTGGITDTQYF.

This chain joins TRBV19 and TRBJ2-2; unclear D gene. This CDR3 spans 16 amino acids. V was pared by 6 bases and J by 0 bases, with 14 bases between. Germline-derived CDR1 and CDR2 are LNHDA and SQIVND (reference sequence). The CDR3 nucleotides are TGTGCCAGTAGACCCGTAGCTGGAGCGAACACCGGGGAGCTGTTTTTT. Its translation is CASRPVAGANTGELFF.